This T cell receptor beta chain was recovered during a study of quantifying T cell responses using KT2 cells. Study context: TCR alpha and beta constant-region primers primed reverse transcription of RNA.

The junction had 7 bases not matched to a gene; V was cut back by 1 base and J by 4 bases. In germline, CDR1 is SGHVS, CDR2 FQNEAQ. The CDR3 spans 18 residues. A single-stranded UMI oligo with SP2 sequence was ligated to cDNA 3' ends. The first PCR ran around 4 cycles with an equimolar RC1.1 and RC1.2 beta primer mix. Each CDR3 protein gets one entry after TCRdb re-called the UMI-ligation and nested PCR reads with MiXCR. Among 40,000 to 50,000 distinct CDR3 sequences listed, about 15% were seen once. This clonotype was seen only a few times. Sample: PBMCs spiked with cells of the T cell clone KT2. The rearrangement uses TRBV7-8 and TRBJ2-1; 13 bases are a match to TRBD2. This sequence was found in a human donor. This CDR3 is CASSLEGLAGIPYNEQFF. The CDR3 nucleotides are TGTGCCAGCAGCTTAGAGGGACTAGCGGGAATTCCGTACAATGAGCAGTTCTTC. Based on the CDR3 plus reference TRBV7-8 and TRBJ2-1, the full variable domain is GAGVSQSPRYKVAKRGQDVALRCDPISGHVSLFWYQQALGQGPEFLTYFQNEAQLDKSGLPSDRFFAERPEGSVSTLKIQRTQQEDSAVYLCASSLEGLAGIPYNEQFFGPGTRLTVL.